This T cell receptor (beta chain) was found in a study of control samples from healthy donors and cancer patients. CDR3 length equals 16 residues. V shed 1 base and J 0 bases; nucleotides not matched to a gene: 3. Germline CDR1 is MNHEY and CDR2 is SMNVEV (reference sequence). Data came from immunoSEQ multiplex PCR; TCRdb stores just in-frame clones and leaves some out. The table has 130,000 or so clones, roughly 92% seen once. The clonotype comes from a man in his forties in good health. Material: blood. This chain uses TRBV27 with TRBJ2-1; 7 nucleotides line up with TRBD2. The chain's CDR3 is CASSLWASGSYNEQFF. The CDR3 bases are TGTGCCAGCAGTTTATGGGCTAGCGGCTCCTACAATGAGCAGTTCTTC.